The rows below give T cell receptor beta chains drawn from one sample of a study of blood T cell repertoires in COVID-19. Profiled with immunoSEQ multiplex PCR; TCRdb holds only in-frame clones, not every one. The table shows approximately 140,000 clones, with around 83% occurring only once. Sequenced sample: PBMCs or T cells enriched from blood (not recorded which). These receptors all stem from a woman in her forties or fifties who had been exposed to COVID-19. Both conserved end residues are trimmed from each CDR3. Each record gives: V gene, CDR3 length, CDR3 protein.

V gene: TRBV5-1
CDR3 length: 13
CDR3 protein: ASSLGPTGPQGYT

V gene: TRBV7-2
CDR3 length: 12
CDR3 protein: ASSLEGPGPRQY

V gene: TRBV6-2/TRBV6-3
CDR3 length: 14
CDR3 protein: ASSPRTSGAQQTQY

V gene: TRBV2
CDR3 length: 14
CDR3 protein: ASSEEGGGARETQY

V gene: TRBV2
CDR3 length: 12
CDR3 protein: ASSEHHRDSPLH

V gene: TRBV11-2
CDR3 length: 12
CDR3 protein: ASSLIVEGYTQY

V gene: TRBV5-1
CDR3 length: 16
CDR3 protein: ASSLDRTGYNSGNTIY

V gene: TRBV7-3
CDR3 length: 13
CDR3 protein: ASSHPGGGAGEQF

V gene: TRBV4-1
CDR3 length: 11
CDR3 protein: ASSLREGQPQH

V gene: TRBV5-5
CDR3 length: 14
CDR3 protein: ASSLKEVSSGNTIY

V gene: TRBV5-1
CDR3 length: 12
CDR3 protein: ASSLNRDNSPLH

V gene: TRBV30
CDR3 length: 11
CDR3 protein: AWTSGNSYEQY

V gene: TRBV19
CDR3 length: 12
CDR3 protein: ASSIVGRAYGYT

V gene: TRBV10-3
CDR3 length: 11
CDR3 protein: ATEEAGGNTIY

V gene: TRBV7-9
CDR3 length: 13
CDR3 protein: ASSLVGTTPYEQY

V gene: TRBV25-1
CDR3 length: 11
CDR3 protein: ASGFGPNQPQH

V gene: TRBV19
CDR3 length: 12
CDR3 protein: ASSIAWQVYGYT

V gene: TRBV3-1/TRBV3-2
CDR3 length: 14
CDR3 protein: ASSQGRGGALFEQY

V gene: TRBV7-2
CDR3 length: 13
CDR3 protein: ASSPGTGNTGELF

V gene: TRBV5-1
CDR3 length: 13
CDR3 protein: ASSLPTGGADTIY

V gene: TRBV5-1
CDR3 length: 13
CDR3 protein: ASSLFDSSNQPQH

V gene: TRBV7-6
CDR3 length: 13
CDR3 protein: ASSPDRVGANVLT

V gene: TRBV5-1
CDR3 length: 12
CDR3 protein: ASSPAGPGNGYT

V gene: TRBV15
CDR3 length: 15
CDR3 protein: ATSRDGSGTAYNEQF

V gene: TRBV9
CDR3 length: 12
CDR3 protein: ASSVGGSKNIQY

V gene: TRBV5-1
CDR3 length: 12
CDR3 protein: ASSFSGWDTEAF

V gene: TRBV15
CDR3 length: 14
CDR3 protein: ATSRGGRTGITEAF

V gene: TRBV12-3/TRBV12-4
CDR3 length: 11
CDR3 protein: ASSLTETDTQY

V gene: TRBV6-2/TRBV6-3
CDR3 length: 11
CDR3 protein: ASSYSLYNEQF

V gene: TRBV5-5
CDR3 length: 14
CDR3 protein: ASSLGGTGGHQPQH

V gene: TRBV5-4
CDR3 length: 15
CDR3 protein: ASSLGLGREGDQTQY

V gene: TRBV7-2
CDR3 length: 17
CDR3 protein: ASSLGGASGVPKSYEQY

V gene: TRBV19
CDR3 length: 13
CDR3 protein: ASVRQIGLNYGYT

V gene: TRBV7-2
CDR3 length: 16
CDR3 protein: ASSLGIGVSSGANVLT

V gene: TRBV4-3
CDR3 length: 14
CDR3 protein: ASSQEGGTGANVLT

V gene: TRBV2
CDR3 length: 12
CDR3 protein: ASSRTAFNYGYT

V gene: TRBV27
CDR3 length: 11
CDR3 protein: ASSTESTDTQY

V gene: TRBV4-2
CDR3 length: 13
CDR3 protein: ASSQDRGGELEAF

V gene: TRBV6-5
CDR3 length: 11
CDR3 protein: ATGDRAKETQY

V gene: TRBV29-1
CDR3 length: 11
CDR3 protein: SVEAGSGTEAF

V gene: TRBV7-2
CDR3 length: 11
CDR3 protein: ATSTLAAYEQY

V gene: TRBV19
CDR3 length: 14
CDR3 protein: ASSIGRGLTGETQY

V gene: TRBV4-1
CDR3 length: 12
CDR3 protein: ASSPQARDYEQY

V gene: TRBV6-6
CDR3 length: 10
CDR3 protein: ASSGLLDTQY

V gene: TRBV27
CDR3 length: 14
CDR3 protein: ASRIRAQDMNTEAF

V gene: TRBV30
CDR3 length: 12
CDR3 protein: AWSSPGGGRGAF

V gene: TRBV2
CDR3 length: 13
CDR3 protein: ASSGTSGGGDTQY

V gene: TRBV9
CDR3 length: 12
CDR3 protein: ASSVVPDTGELF

V gene: TRBV12-3/TRBV12-4
CDR3 length: 11
CDR3 protein: ASQGWGNQPQH

V gene: TRBV29-1
CDR3 length: 11
CDR3 protein: SVEAPGAYGYT

V gene: TRBV19
CDR3 length: 12
CDR3 protein: ASRRENSYNEQF

V gene: TRBV19
CDR3 length: 13
CDR3 protein: ASSRTSGYQETQY

V gene: TRBV15
CDR3 length: 13
CDR3 protein: ATSRVGTGNYGYT

V gene: TRBV21-1
CDR3 length: 15
CDR3 protein: ASSRKRLAGCQDTQY

V gene: TRBV7-3
CDR3 length: 13
CDR3 protein: ASSLTGGSYNEQF

V gene: TRBV19
CDR3 length: 12
CDR3 protein: ASSIGGAGGEQF

V gene: TRBV9
CDR3 length: 13
CDR3 protein: ASSFQGAEDTEAF

V gene: TRBV5-4
CDR3 length: 12
CDR3 protein: ASSFAGATYGYT